The 7 T cell receptor beta chains given below trace back to one sample, sequenced in a study of identical twins. In TCRdb, the 5' RACE reads were re-called with MiXCR into one record per CDR3 protein. The sample includes nearly 650,000 distinct CDR3 sequences, around 7.4% seen only once; the top ten take 1.5% to 2%. This sample was also put to use in a study of yellow fever vaccine responses in identical twins.

The sample taken for sequencing was PBMCs. The receptor set was obtained from a woman aged 18-29 years in good health.

At least ten counts were recorded for this clonotype. The chain combines TRBV10-3 with TRBJ2-1; 9 positions agree with TRBD1. Germline lookup yields CDR1 ENHRY and CDR2 SYGVKD. This CDR3 has 12 amino acids. V shed 6 bases and J 10 bases; nucleotides not matched to a gene: 4. The CDR3 nucleotides read TGTGCCATCAGGGACAGGGGTTCCGAGCAGTTCTTC. Protein sequence: CAIRDRGSEQFF.

This clonotype has at least ten counts. V is TRBV29-1 and J is TRBJ2-2; no reliable D call. The CDR3 totals 13 residues. V shed 2 bases and J shed 5 bases, with 9 bases lying between them. Germline CDR1 SQVTM, CDR2 ANQGSEA. Here the CDR3 reads CSVEFSRTGELFF. CDR3 sequence (DNA): TGCAGCGTTGAATTCAGTCGGACCGGGGAGCTGTTTTTT.

Many counts were recorded for this clonotype. This sequence joins TRBV7-2 and TRBJ2-7; D remains unclear. Per the germline V gene, CDR1 is SGHTA and CDR2 is FQGNSA. Trimming took off 2 bases at V and 8 bases at J, with 10 bases between the two ends. The CDR3 extends over 12 amino acids. In DNA form, the CDR3 reads TGTGCCAGCAGCTTAACTGGGAACCAGCAGTACTTC. Protein product: CASSLTGNQQYF.

This clonotype was detected a few times. V usage is TRBV12-3 or TRBV12-4 and J usage is TRBJ1-1, with D unresolved. CDR3 length: 17 amino acids. V lost 3 bases and J lost 0, with 17 bases in between. Here the CDR3 reads CASSFNPTRQVNTEAFF. CDR3 nucleotides: TGTGCCAGCAGTTTCAACCCCACCCGGCAGGTGAACACTGAAGCTTTCTTT.

V is TRBV6-1 and J is TRBJ2-3; 7 nucleotides agree with TRBD2. This CDR3 has 15 residues. The V and J ends lost 1 base and 0 bases, in that order; junction bases with no gene match: 1. Looked up from germline, CDR1 is MNHNS and CDR2 is SASEGT. CDR3: CASSEVSGSTDTQYF. CDR3 nucleotides: TGTGCCAGCAGTGAAGTTAGCGGGAGCACAGATACGCAGTATTTT.

This clonotype was picked up a small number of times. The chain uses TRBV7-9 and TRBJ2-5, with D tentatively TRBD2 (5 bases). The CDR3 contains 13 residues. CDR1 SEHNR and CDR2 FQNEAQ come from the germline V gene (reference sequence). The germline V and J ends were trimmed by 5 bases and 2 bases, with 9 bases remaining between them. The CDR3 DNA sequence: TGTGCCAGCAGCCGCCCGGGACAAGAGACCCAGTACTTC. Encoded protein: CASSRPGQETQYF.

This clonotype was counted between two and nine times. The rearrangement links TRBV7-9 to TRBJ2-3, with D unresolved. This CDR3 contains 14 residues. Germline V CDR1 and CDR2: SEHNR, FQNEAQ (reference sequence). The V and J ends lost 5 bases and 7 bases respectively, with 16 bases between them. For the CDR3, the DNA is TGTGCCAGCAGCCGGGTGTTAGTTTGGAATACGCAGTATTTT. Its translation: CASSRVLVWNTQYF.